These T cell receptor beta chains were read from a single sample in a study of metastatic and nonmetastatic thyroid tumors. TCRdb re-called the PCR reads with MiXCR. The sample has about 59,000 clones, about a sixth seen once. The material sequenced was blood. Receptors originate from a male donor with papillary thyroid cancer or a benign thyroid nodule (not recorded which). Some clones in this sample may be carry-over from other donors' samples. The CDR3 runs from the conserved cysteine through the conserved F or W.

CASSQALFREVGETQYF	TRBV3-1	TRBJ2-5
CASSHSGNEQFF	TRBV3-1	TRBJ2-1
CASSLMQGSYEQYF	TRBV5-5	TRBJ2-7
CASSVLAGADTQYF	TRBV19	TRBJ2-3
CAWSGGPVLNLCTEAFF	TRBV30	TRBJ1-1
CASSETSGTYTGELFF	TRBV7-8	TRBJ2-2
CASSPPDNEKLFF	TRBV9	TRBJ1-4
CASSQETTGGWETQYF	TRBV4-1	TRBJ2-5
CASSFRGQSYNEQFF	TRBV11-2	TRBJ2-1
CASSPGTNHNEQFF	TRBV27	TRBJ2-1
CASSYSPTGGDEQYF	TRBV6-6	TRBJ2-7
CSAPRDSPLAANEKLFF	TRBV20-1	TRBJ1-4
CSARSETGGLINYGYTF	TRBV20-1	TRBJ1-2
CSAMALSAPAGELFF	TRBV20-1	TRBJ2-2
CASSVGSNTEAFF	TRBV9	TRBJ1-1
CASSDSVGGCGELFF	TRBV6-4	TRBJ2-2
CASSPPTSGGRNNEQFF	TRBV18	TRBJ2-1
CAINDRENTGELFF	TRBV10-3	TRBJ2-2
CASIKRGTTDTQYF	TRBV6-1	TRBJ2-3
CASSVEGRTSGSYNEQFF	TRBV9	TRBJ2-1
CASSRLLAGVITDTQYF	TRBV6-5	TRBJ2-3
CASSLDSGYQEAQYF	TRBV18	TRBJ2-5
CASSAQGYIQYF	TRBV28	TRBJ2-4
CASSPFGGGTEAFF	TRBV3-1	TRBJ1-1
CASSVQQAGRGGETQYF	TRBV2	TRBJ2-5
CASSSVQLLHGYTF	TRBV28	TRBJ1-2
CASSQGMGGELFF	TRBV4-1	TRBJ2-2
CASSVNGQSQETQYF	TRBV7-9	TRBJ2-5
CASSLTRWYREQYF	TRBV27	TRBJ2-7
CATRTRQGGSGRGNEAFF	TRBV15	TRBJ1-1
CASSLAGQLNTEAFF	TRBV7-6	TRBJ1-1
CSAGGWTSGYNEQFF	TRBV20-1	TRBJ2-1
CASSEGGSGQRRTEAFF	TRBV6-1	TRBJ1-1
CASSLSRDGANTGELFF	TRBV27	TRBJ2-2
CASKPGQYNSPLHF	TRBV6-1	TRBJ1-6
CAIRGQGSNTEAFF	TRBV10-3	TRBJ1-1
CTSRLTRGQEGPQHF	TRBV6-1	TRBJ1-5
CASSFRPSSGANVLTF	TRBV4-1	TRBJ2-6
CASSPRGGRNTEAFF	TRBV7-3	TRBJ1-1
CATSDSYEQYF	TRBV24-1	TRBJ2-7
CASSLRGTGNTIYF	TRBV7-8	TRBJ1-3
CASSEFRGVRETQYF	TRBV2	TRBJ2-5
CASSGTGGHTGELFF	TRBV12-3/TRBV12-4	TRBJ2-2
CATRLAGGLQETQYF	TRBV10-3	TRBJ2-5
CASSFGRYTDTQYF	TRBV5-1	TRBJ2-3
CASSARTGYEQYF	TRBV19	TRBJ2-7
CASSRGILTGLNTGELFF	TRBV5-1	TRBJ2-2
CATSDWTGSDQYF	TRBV24-1	TRBJ2-7
CASSQRAGGRNTIYF	TRBV3-1	TRBJ1-3
CASSFLAGGTDTQYF	TRBV7-9	TRBJ2-3
CASNADGNQPQHF	TRBV5-1	TRBJ1-5
CAGDGWNTEAFF	TRBV7-9	TRBJ1-1
CASSQGLAGNNEQFF	TRBV4-1	TRBJ2-1